These 12 T cell receptor beta chains came from one sample sequenced in a study of PD-1 blockade in mismatch repair-deficient tumors. The assay was immunoSEQ multiplex PCR, and TCRdb's table has in-frame clones only and misses some. The sample lists some 120,000 clones; 86% were seen once. The source material was peripheral blood, sampled 44 weeks after starting pembrolizumab. Receptor source: an adult with mismatch repair-deficient cancer.

The chain combines TRBV5-4 with TRBJ1-1; TRBD1 might be the D (6 bases). The CDR3 consists of 14 residues. V lost 5 bases and J 1 base, leaving 12 bases between the germline ends. Per germline, CDR1 SGHNT and CDR2 YYREEE (reference sequence). The CDR3 sequence is CASRPGDKNTEAFF. In DNA, the CDR3 is TGTGCCAGCAGGCCAGGGGATAAGAACACTGAAGCTTTCTTT. Based on the CDR3 plus reference TRBV5-4 and TRBJ1-1, the full variable domain is ETGVTQSPTHLIKTRGQQVTLRCSSQSGHNTVSWYQQALGQGPQFIFQYYREEENGRGNFPPRFSGLQFPNYSSELNVNALELDDSALYLCASRPGDKNTEAFFGQGTRLTVV.

The chain combines TRBV27 with TRBJ2-2; no clear D gene. The CDR3 contains 13 residues. The V gene's germline CDR1 is MNHEY and CDR2 SMNVEV (reference sequence). V was clipped by 2 bases and J by 3 bases, with 4 bases between them. The CDR3 DNA sequence: TGTGCCAGCAGTTTAGGGGACACCGGGGAGCTGTTTTTT. It codes for CASSLGDTGELFF.

This clone was detected once. The V gene is TRBV9, the J gene TRBJ2-3; TRBD2 is a possible D gene (6 bases). CDR1 SGDLS and CDR2 YYNGEE come from the germline V gene. With 0 bases removed from V and 2 bases from J, the gap between germline ends came to 10 bases. The CDR3 consists of 15 residues. Here the CDR3 DNA reads TGTGCCAGCAGCGTAGAGGCGGGATTCACAGATACGCAGTATTTT. Its protein is CASSVEAGFTDTQYF. Combining the CDR3 with reference TRBV9 and TRBJ2-3 gives the whole variable domain DSGVTQTPKHLITATGQRVTLRCSPRSGDLSVYWYQQSLDQGLQFLIQYYNGEERAKGNILERFSAQQFPDLHSELNLSSLELGDSALYFCASSVEAGFTDTQYFGPGTRLTVL.

V usage is TRBV28 and J usage is TRBJ2-7; tentatively, D is TRBD1 or TRBD2 (5 bases each). Trimming removed 7 bases from V and 6 bases from J, with 16 bases in between. Germline V gene lookup returns CDR1 MDHEN and CDR2 SYDVKM. CDR3 length equals 13 residues. The CDR3 coding sequence is TGTGCCAGCACAAAAGGGACGCCGCGCGAGCAGTACTTC. Amino acids: CASTKGTPREQYF.

The chain has TRBV27 and TRBJ2-7; D possibly corresponds to TRBD1 (6 bases). Looked up from germline, CDR1 is MNHEY and CDR2 is SMNVEV (reference sequence). The length of the CDR3 is 13 residues. V was clipped by 9 bases and J by 0 bases, with 12 bases between them. The CDR3 DNA reads as TGTGCCAGTCTAGACAGGTTCTCCTACGAGCAGTACTTC. It codes for CASLDRFSYEQYF.

The chain couples TRBV4-1 to TRBJ2-1; 9 positions match TRBD2. Germline CDR1 is MGHRA and CDR2 is YSYEKL. The trim removed 4 bases at V and 10 bases at J, leaving 11 bases unmatched. The CDR3 covers 15 residues. The CDR3: CASSRQAGGAREQFF. The CDR3 DNA follows: TGCGCCAGCAGCCGTCAGGCGGGGGGGGCACGGGAGCAGTTCTTC.

The chain uses TRBV10-3 and TRBJ2-7; unclear D gene. Between the trimmed V and J ends, which lost 0 bases and 3 bases, there was a span of 9 bases. The CDR3 is 14 amino acids. Germline CDR1 ENHRY, CDR2 SYGVKD. The DNA for the CDR3 is TGTGCCATCAGTGAGTCGTGGTCCTTCTACGAGCAGTACTTC. Translation gives CAISESWSFYEQYF.

The chain carries TRBV19 and TRBJ2-1, with D unresolved. CDR1 and CDR2 from the germline V gene are LNHDA and SQIVND (reference sequence). The CDR3 runs 13 residues. The germline V and J ends were trimmed by 3 bases and 5 bases, with 8 bases remaining between them. CDR3 nucleotides: TGTGCCAGTAGTATTTGGACCGACAATGAGCAGTTCTTC. This encodes CASSIWTDNEQFF.

The genes are TRBV11-2 and TRBJ2-4, with 10 bases matching TRBD2. This CDR3 contains 18 residues. CDR1 SGHAT and CDR2 FQNNGV come from the germline V gene. Trimming took 5 bases from V and 2 from J; bases not matched to a gene: 12. CDR3 loop: CASSPAGPSGRTKNIQYF. The CDR3, as DNA: TGTGCCAGCAGCCCCGCGGGACCTAGCGGGAGAACCAAAAACATTCAGTACTTC.

The V gene is TRBV29-1, the J gene TRBJ1-2, with TRBD1 identical over 9 bases. The CDR3 covers 11 residues. CDR1 SQVTM and CDR2 ANQGSEA come from the germline V gene. Germline trimming cut 4 bases from V and 6 bases from J; bases unmatched to any gene: 0. The DNA for the CDR3 is TGCAGCGTTGGGACAGGGGATGGCTACACCTTC. Residues: CSVGTGDGYTF.

The chain uses TRBV6-6 and TRBJ1-5, with D possibly TRBD1 on 5 matching bases. The CDR3 contains 14 residues. Germline CDR1 reads MNHNY; CDR2 reads SVGAGI (reference sequence). Trimming took 6 bases from V and 4 from J, leaving 13 bases between them. The CDR3 protein is CASRQERGNQPQHF. The DNA of the CDR3 is TGTGCCAGCAGACAGGAACGAGGAAATCAGCCCCAGCATTTT.

The chain is built from TRBV5-5 and TRBJ2-1, with 13 bases matching TRBD2. The ends lost 3 bases at V and 3 bases at J; junction bases unmatched: 12. Germline CDR1 SGHKS, CDR2 YYEKEE (reference sequence). The CDR3 totals 19 residues. The CDR3 loop is CASSSTGTSGIIGYNEQFF. The CDR3 region has the DNA TGTGCCAGCAGCTCCACAGGGACTAGCGGGATTATCGGCTACAATGAGCAGTTCTTC.